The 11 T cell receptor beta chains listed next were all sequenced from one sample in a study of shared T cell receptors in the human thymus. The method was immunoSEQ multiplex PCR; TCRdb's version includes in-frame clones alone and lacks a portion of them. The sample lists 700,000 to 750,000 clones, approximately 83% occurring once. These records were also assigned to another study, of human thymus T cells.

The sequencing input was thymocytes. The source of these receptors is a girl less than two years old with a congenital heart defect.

As DNA, the CDR3 is TGTGCCACCAGCAGAGATCGGGGGTGCACTGAAGCTTTCTTT. This sequence encodes CATSRDRGCTEAFF. This chain links TRBV15 with TRBJ1-1; perhaps TRBD1 as D (5 bases). Trimming shortened V by 0 bases and J by 4 bases, and 9 bases separated the two germline ends. The CDR3 extends over 14 amino acids. In germline, CDR1 is LNHNV, CDR2 YYDKDF (reference sequence).

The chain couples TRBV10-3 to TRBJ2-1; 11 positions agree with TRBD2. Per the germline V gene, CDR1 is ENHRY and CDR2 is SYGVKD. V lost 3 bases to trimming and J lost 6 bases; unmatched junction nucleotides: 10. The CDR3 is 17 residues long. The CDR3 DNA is TGTGCCATCAGTGATACCAAGTCTAGCGGGGGGACCAATGAGCAGTTCTTC. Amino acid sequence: CAISDTKSSGGTNEQFF.

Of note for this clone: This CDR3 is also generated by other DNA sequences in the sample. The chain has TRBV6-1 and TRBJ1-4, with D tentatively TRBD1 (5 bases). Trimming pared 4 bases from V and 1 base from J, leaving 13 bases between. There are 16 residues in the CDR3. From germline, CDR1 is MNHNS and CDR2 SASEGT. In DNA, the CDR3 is TGTGCCAGCAGTGGGGAGGGAACAGGAACTAATGAAAAACTGTTTTTT. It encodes CASSGEGTGTNEKLFF.

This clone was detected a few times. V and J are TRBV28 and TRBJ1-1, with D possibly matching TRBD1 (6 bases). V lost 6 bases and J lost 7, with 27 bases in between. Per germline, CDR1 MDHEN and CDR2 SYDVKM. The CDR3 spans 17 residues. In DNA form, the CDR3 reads TGTGCCAGCAGCTACTTGTACCAACCGGGACACATACGTGAAGCTTTCTTT. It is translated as CASSYLYQPGHIREAFF.

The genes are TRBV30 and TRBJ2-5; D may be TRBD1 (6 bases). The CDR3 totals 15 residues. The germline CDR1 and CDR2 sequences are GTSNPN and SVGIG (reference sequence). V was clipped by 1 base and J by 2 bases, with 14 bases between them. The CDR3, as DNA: TGTGCCTGGAGTGCTGACAGGAGCTCTCAAGAGACCCAGTACTTC. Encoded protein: CAWSADRSSQETQYF.

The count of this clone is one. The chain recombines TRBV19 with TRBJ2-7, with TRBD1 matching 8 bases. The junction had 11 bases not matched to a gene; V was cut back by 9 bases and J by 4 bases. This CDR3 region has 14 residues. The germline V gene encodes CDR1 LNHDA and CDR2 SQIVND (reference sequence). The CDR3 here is CASQRGTGDYEQYF. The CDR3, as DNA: TGTGCCAGCCAGAGGGGGACAGGCGATTACGAGCAGTACTTC.

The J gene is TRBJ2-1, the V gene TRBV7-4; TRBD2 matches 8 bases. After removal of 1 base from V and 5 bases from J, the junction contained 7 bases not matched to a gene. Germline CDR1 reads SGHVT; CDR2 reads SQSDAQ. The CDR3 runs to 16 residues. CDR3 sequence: CASSLENRGGHNEQFF. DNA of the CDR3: TGTGCCAGCAGCTTAGAAAACCGGGGGGGGCACAATGAGCAGTTCTTC.

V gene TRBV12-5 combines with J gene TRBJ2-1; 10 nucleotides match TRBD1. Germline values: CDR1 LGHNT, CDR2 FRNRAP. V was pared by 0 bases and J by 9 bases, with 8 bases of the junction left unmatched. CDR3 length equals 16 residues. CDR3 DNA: TGTGCTAGTGGTTTGGTATCGGGACAGGGGAGATTTGAGCAGTTCTTC. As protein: CASGLVSGQGRFEQFF.

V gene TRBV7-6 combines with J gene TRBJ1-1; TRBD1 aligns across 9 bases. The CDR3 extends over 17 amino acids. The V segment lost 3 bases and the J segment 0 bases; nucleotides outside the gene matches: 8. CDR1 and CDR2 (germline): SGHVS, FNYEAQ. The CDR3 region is CASSLGTGPAMNTEAFF. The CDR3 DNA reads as TGTGCCAGCAGCTTGGGGACAGGGCCTGCCATGAACACTGAAGCTTTCTTT.

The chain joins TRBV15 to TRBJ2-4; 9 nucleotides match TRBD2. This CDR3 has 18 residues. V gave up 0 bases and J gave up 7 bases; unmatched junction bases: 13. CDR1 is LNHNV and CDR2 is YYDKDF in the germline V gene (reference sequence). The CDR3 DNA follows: TGTGCCACCAGCAGAGATCGGACCCTAGCGGGGCCATGGAACATTCAGTACTTC. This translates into CATSRDRTLAGPWNIQYF.

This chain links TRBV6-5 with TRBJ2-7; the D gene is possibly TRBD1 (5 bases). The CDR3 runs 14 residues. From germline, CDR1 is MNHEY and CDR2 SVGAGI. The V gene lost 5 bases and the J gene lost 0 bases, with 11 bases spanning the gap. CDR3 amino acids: CASSAQGSSYEQYF. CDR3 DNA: TGTGCCAGCAGTGCCCAGGGCAGCTCCTACGAGCAGTACTTC.